Shown below are 32 T cell receptor beta chains from a single sample sequenced in a study of T cells in Graves' hyperthyroidism and ophthalmopathy. Researchers amplified the TCR beta CDR3 regions from RNA transcripts. When the TCR CDR3 underwent first-round RT-PCR, the HTBI primer set was used. TCRdb re-derived calls from the multiplex PCR reads in MiXCR, one entry per CDR3 protein. The sample has roughly 510,000 distinct CDR3 sequences; 40% to 55% are singletons. The sample taken for sequencing was peripheral blood or thyroid tissue (not recorded which). These receptors all stem from an adult woman with Graves' disease, either hyperthyroidism or ophthalmopathy (not recorded which).

Ten or more counts support this clonotype. The chain is built from TRBV10-3 and TRBJ1-4; 8 bases fit TRBD1. The V gene's germline CDR1 is ENHRY and CDR2 SYGVKD. The ends lost 10 bases at V and 7 bases at J; junction bases unmatched: 5. The CDR3 is made up of 12 amino acids. In nucleotides, the CDR3 is TGTGCCACCTCGGACAGGGCTGAAAAACTGTTTTTT. Amino acid sequence: CATSDRAEKLFF.

This clonotype was counted between two and nine times. The J gene is TRBJ2-1, the V gene TRBV29-1, with TRBD1 as a possible D gene (7 bases). Germline CDR1 reads SQVTM; CDR2 reads ANQGSEA. Trimming took 6 bases from V and 10 from J, leaving 13 bases between them. The CDR3 length is 11 residues. This chain's CDR3 is CSVGGQPEQFF. The CDR3 bases are TGCAGCGTGGGGGGACAGCCCGAGCAGTTCTTC.

Worth noting for this clonotype: A single base separates this from a much larger clone, so it may be a read error. The J gene is TRBJ2-5, the V gene TRBV5-4; 8 bases match TRBD1. The CDR3 length is 15 residues. In germline, CDR1 is SGHNT, CDR2 YYREEE (reference sequence). The V gene end was trimmed by 5 bases and the J gene end by 3 bases; junction bases not matched to a gene: 9. For the CDR3, the DNA is TGTGCCAGCAGTCCCCCCCGGGACAGGAAAGAGACCCAGTACTTC. Amino acids: CASSPPRDRKETQYF.

The rearrangement joins TRBV10-3 to TRBJ1-2; 10 bases align to TRBD1. From germline, CDR1 is ENHRY and CDR2 SYGVKD. The trim removed 8 bases at V and 7 bases at J, leaving 4 bases unmatched. The CDR3 is 12 amino acids. CDR3 bases: TGTGCCATCGGGGACAGGGGATCTGGCTACACCTTC. It specifies CAIGDRGSGYTF.

The chain joins TRBV7-2 to TRBJ2-5; maybe TRBD2 (6 bases). The CDR3 has 16 residues. Per the germline V gene, CDR1 is SGHTA and CDR2 is FQGNSA. V was shortened by 5 bases and J by 5 bases, with 21 bases between the two germline ends. CDR3 sequence reads: CASSQDGGVWGETQYF. DNA of the CDR3: TGTGCCAGCAGCCAAGACGGCGGGGTGTGGGGTGAGACCCAGTACTTC.

This clonotype was detected ten times or more. The J gene is TRBJ2-7, the V gene TRBV29-1; TRBD1 aligns across 7 bases. V shed 1 base and J 5 bases; nucleotides not matched to a gene: 5. Germline V CDR1 and CDR2: SQVTM, ANQGSEA. The CDR3 extends over 13 amino acids. This chain's CDR3 is CSVEGLTGDEQYF. The DNA of the CDR3 is TGCAGCGTTGAAGGCCTTACAGGGGACGAGCAGTACTTC.

The chain joins TRBV9 to TRBJ2-5, with D unresolved. V dropped 0 bases and J dropped 1 base, with 10 bases sitting between them. Per the germline V gene, CDR1 is SGDLS and CDR2 is YYNGEE. The CDR3 contains 15 residues. The CDR3, as DNA: TGTGCCAGCAGCGTAGAGGGCGGAACCCAAGAGACCCAGTACTTC. It yields the protein CASSVEGGTQETQYF.

V is TRBV6-1 and J is TRBJ2-6; 7 nucleotides align to TRBD1. The CDR3 is made up of 16 amino acids. The V segment lost 8 bases and the J segment 2 bases; nucleotides outside the gene matches: 9. Germline V gene lookup returns CDR1 MNHNS and CDR2 SASEGT. The DNA for the CDR3 is TGTGCCAGCTGTAAAGAGACAGGGACTGGGGCCAACGTCCTGACTTTC. Residues: CASCKETGTGANVLTF.

This clonotype was seen many times. Compared with germline, one end of the junction differs, possibly owing to a read error. The chain combines TRBV20-1 with TRBJ1-2, with D tentatively TRBD1 (6 bases). The CDR3 sequence is 10 residues long. From germline, CDR1 is DFQATT and CDR2 SNEGSKA (reference sequence). CDR3 sequence reads: CSARAEGVIF. CDR3 coding DNA: TGCAGTGCTAGAGCTGAGGGGGTCATCTTC.

Ten or more counts support this clonotype. The J gene is TRBJ1-3, the V gene TRBV12-3 or TRBV12-4; 7 bases line up with TRBD1. The ends lost 4 bases at V and 2 bases at J; junction bases unmatched: 2. This CDR3 is built from 14 residues. CDR3: CASSSQGAGNTIYF. The CDR3 nucleotides are TGTGCCAGCAGTTCTCAGGGGGCTGGAAACACCATATATTTT.

The rearrangement links TRBV7-2 to TRBJ1-1, with 10 bases aligning to TRBD1. The CDR3 is made up of 14 amino acids. The trim removed 5 bases at V and 2 bases at J, leaving 2 bases unmatched. The germline gives CDR1 SGHTA, CDR2 FQGNSA. The CDR3: CASSQTGGNTEAFF. The CDR3 nucleotides read TGTGCCAGCAGCCAGACAGGGGGCAACACTGAAGCTTTCTTT. The full variable domain, completed using reference TRBV7-2 and TRBJ1-1, is GAGVSQSPSNKVTEKGKDVELRCDPISGHTALYWYRQSLGQGLEFLIYFQGNSAPDKSGLPSDRFSAERTGGSVSTLTIQRTQQEDSAVYLCASSQTGGNTEAFFGQGTRLTVV.

The chain recombines TRBV11-2 with TRBJ2-5; D possibly corresponds to TRBD1 (5 bases). The germline V gene has CDR1 SGHAT and CDR2 FQNNGV. CDR3 length: 13 residues. With 3 bases removed from V and 5 bases from J, the gap between germline ends came to 10 bases. The CDR3 region is CASSFGHTETQYF. CDR3 DNA sequence: TGTGCCAGCAGCTTTGGACACACTGAGACCCAGTACTTC.

There are many counts of this clonotype. The chain is built from TRBV10-3 and TRBJ1-5; 9 bases match TRBD1. After removal of 6 bases from V and 6 bases from J, the junction contained 6 bases not matched to a gene. CDR3 length equals 14 residues. Germline V gene sequence: CDR1 ENHRY, CDR2 SYGVKD. CDR3 sequence reads: CAIRGDREGQPQHF. CDR3 sequence (DNA): TGTGCCATCAGGGGGGACAGGGAGGGTCAGCCCCAGCATTTT.

This clonotype was counted at least ten times. The V and J genes are TRBV5-1 and TRBJ1-2; D is undetermined. Germline assignment: CDR1 SGHRS and CDR2 YFSETQ. CDR3 length: 13 amino acids. V lost 0 bases and J lost 4, with 7 bases in between. In nucleotides, the CDR3 is TGCGCCAGCAGCTTGGATTCCACCTATGGCTACACCTTC. It specifies CASSLDSTYGYTF.

A few counts support this clonotype. The chain links TRBV5-1 to TRBJ2-7, with D possibly matching TRBD1 (6 bases). The CDR3 has 12 amino acids. CDR1 SGHRS and CDR2 YFSETQ come from the germline V gene. The V and J ends lost 4 bases and 12 bases respectively, with 17 bases between them. CDR3 in amino acids: CASSGDIGAGYF. CDR3 in DNA: TGCGCCAGCAGCGGGGACATCGGAGCAGGGTACTTC.

This clonotype has just a few counts. The V and J genes are TRBV10-3 and TRBJ2-7, with 10 bases aligning to TRBD1. Trimming at V came to 10 bases and at J to 2 bases, leaving 8 bases not matched to a gene. Germline V gene sequence: CDR1 ENHRY, CDR2 SYGVKD. This CDR3 contains 14 residues. CDR3 in amino acids: CATHRGQGPYEQYF. DNA for the CDR3: TGTGCCACCCACCGGGGACAGGGGCCCTACGAGCAGTACTTC.

V gene TRBV29-1 combines with J gene TRBJ2-7; no clear D. The germline gives CDR1 SQVTM, CDR2 ANQGSEA. The CDR3 is made up of 13 amino acids. V lost 0 bases and J 6 bases, leaving 12 bases between the germline ends. The CDR3 sequence: CSVEDRGVGEQYF. The CDR3 DNA sequence: TGCAGCGTTGAAGATCGAGGTGTCGGCGAGCAGTACTTC.

The chain recombines TRBV4-3 with TRBJ2-5; 11 nucleotides match TRBD2. V lost 0 bases and J lost 4; bases outside the gene matches: 1. Germline V gene data show CDR1 as LGHNA and CDR2 as YSLEER. The CDR3 loop spans 15 amino acids. This CDR3 reads CASSQDGTSGETQYF. The CDR3 DNA sequence: TGCGCCAGCAGCCAAGATGGGACTAGCGGAGAGACCCAGTACTTC.

This clonotype came up a few times. The rearrangement links TRBV5-1 to TRBJ2-6; D ambiguous. This CDR3 contains 14 residues. The V gene's germline CDR1 is SGHRS and CDR2 YFSETQ. Trimming left V 5 bases short and J 2 bases short, with 8 bases between. The CDR3 loop reads CASRPFAGANVLTF. The DNA of the CDR3 is TGCGCCAGCAGACCTTTCGCTGGGGCCAACGTCCTGACTTTC.

There are many counts of this clonotype. J is TRBJ1-5 and V is TRBV6-6; the D is unclear. The CDR3 spans 13 residues. V lost 5 bases and J lost 7, with 12 bases in between. CDR1 and CDR2 (germline): MNHNY, SVGAGI (reference sequence). The CDR3 loop reads CASSKAPGQPQHF. The CDR3 DNA reads as TGTGCCAGCAGTAAGGCCCCGGGGCAGCCCCAGCATTTT.

The table lists this clonotype with many counts. The chain has TRBV29-1 and TRBJ2-7; TRBD1 might be the D (6 bases). Trimming took off 6 bases at V and 6 bases at J, with 21 bases between the two ends. The CDR3 runs to 14 residues. In germline, CDR1 is SQVTM, CDR2 ANQGSEA. CDR3 nucleotide sequence: TGCAGCGTGGGGAAACTCACAGGGTTAAGCGAGCAGTACTTC. Translation: CSVGKLTGLSEQYF.

This clonotype was detected ten times or more. The rearrangement joins TRBV5-5 to TRBJ1-5, with 8 bases aligning to TRBD1. The V segment lost 4 bases and the J segment 4 bases; nucleotides outside the gene matches: 7. CDR3 size: 15 residues. Germline V gives CDR1 SGHKS, CDR2 YYEKEE (reference sequence). The CDR3 DNA reads TGTGCCAGCAGCCAAGGACAGGGTGGGAATCAGCCCCAGCATTTT. Its translation: CASSQGQGGNQPQHF. The full variable domain, in which reference TRBV5-5 and TRBJ1-5 provide the parts outside the CDR3, is DAGVTQSPTHLIKTRGQQVTLRCSPISGHKSVSWYQQVLGQGPQFIFQYYEKEERGRGNFPDRFSARQFPNYSSELNVNALLLGDSALYLCASSQGQGGNQPQHFGDGTRLSIL.

The rearrangement uses TRBV25-1 and TRBJ1-1; 11 bases line up with TRBD1. V lost 7 bases to trimming and J lost 0 bases; unmatched junction nucleotides: 4. There are 15 residues in the CDR3. Germline CDR1 MGHDK, CDR2 SYGVNS. CDR3 sequence: CASIGTGGLNTEAFF. The CDR3 DNA reads as TGTGCCAGCATCGGGACAGGGGGGTTGAACACTGAAGCTTTCTTT.

J is TRBJ1-5 and V is TRBV5-4; D not resolved. Germline CDR1 is SGHNT and CDR2 is YYREEE (reference sequence). V lost 0 bases to trimming and J lost 0 bases, with 10 bases between them. The CDR3 loop spans 16 amino acids. The CDR3 spells CASSLGGQASNQPQHF. CDR3 bases: TGTGCCAGCAGCTTGGGTGGGCAGGCTAGCAATCAGCCCCAGCATTTT.

This clonotype was seen only a few times. The CDR3 DNA reads TGCAGCGTTGAATACGGGAAGAACACCGGGGAGCTGTTTTTT. Protein product: CSVEYGKNTGELFF. V is TRBV29-1 and J is TRBJ2-2; possibly TRBD2 for D (5 bases). V gave up 2 bases and J gave up 1 base, with 8 bases separating them. Germline values: CDR1 SQVTM, CDR2 ANQGSEA. The CDR3 is 14 amino acids.

This clonotype showed up many times. The chain has TRBV7-2 and TRBJ1-6, with 7 bases lining up with TRBD1. V gave up 6 bases and J gave up 7 bases; unmatched junction bases: 9. CDR3 length equals 15 residues. Germline assignment: CDR1 SGHTA and CDR2 FQGNSA. The CDR3 protein is CASSNDRAENSPLHF. The CDR3 coding sequence is TGTGCCAGCAGTAACGACAGGGCGGAGAATTCACCCCTCCACTTT. The complete variable domain, with remaining parts taken from reference TRBV7-2 and TRBJ1-6, reads GAGVSQSPSNKVTEKGKDVELRCDPISGHTALYWYRQSLGQGLEFLIYFQGNSAPDKSGLPSDRFSAERTGGSVSTLTIQRTQQEDSAVYLCASSNDRAENSPLHFGNGTRLTVT.

The V call is TRBV6-5, the J call TRBJ2-7, with D maybe TRBD2 (5 bases). Germline lookup yields CDR1 MNHEY and CDR2 SVGAGI. The CDR3 length is 14 residues. The V end was cut by 10 bases, the J end by 3 bases, with 19 bases between. In nucleotides, the CDR3 is TGTGCCACCCAAGAGGGCCCCGAGGGCTACGAGCAGTACTTC. The encoded protein is CATQEGPEGYEQYF.

The sample holds one count of this clonotype. The V gene is TRBV5-6, the J gene TRBJ1-5, with D maybe TRBD1 (6 bases). The germline gives CDR1 SGHDT, CDR2 YYEEEE. V was shortened by 0 bases and J by 10 bases, with 11 bases between the two germline ends. This CDR3 region has 13 residues. CDR3 residues: CASSLGEGDPQHF. CDR3 bases: TGTGCCAGCAGCTTGGGTGAGGGGGACCCCCAGCATTTT.

This clonotype has just a few counts. The J gene is TRBJ2-7, the V gene TRBV19; D may be TRBD1 (6 bases). From germline, CDR1 is LNHDA and CDR2 SQIVND (reference sequence). Trimming left V 9 bases short and J 7 bases short, with 25 bases between. This CDR3 spans 15 amino acids. CDR3 sequence (DNA): TGTGCCAGCAGCCCCGGATGGGGGCGCACACAAGAGCAGTACTTC. It codes for CASSPGWGRTQEQYF.

In its sample, this clonotype was seen many times. This chain joins TRBV7-9 and TRBJ2-7; 8 nucleotides align to TRBD1. After removal of 3 bases from V and 6 bases from J, the junction contained 10 bases not matched to a gene. The CDR3 extends over 15 amino acids. The germline V gene has CDR1 SEHNR and CDR2 FQNEAQ (reference sequence). CDR3 nucleotide sequence: TGTGCCAGCAGCTTGACTGGACAGGGAACGTCCGAGCAGTACTTC. It encodes CASSLTGQGTSEQYF. The whole variable domain, filled in from reference TRBV7-9 and TRBJ2-7, reads DTGVSQNPRHKITKRGQNVTFRCDPISEHNRLYWYRQTLGQGPEFLTYFQNEAQLEKSRLLSDRFSAERPKGSFSTLEIQRTEQGDSAMYLCASSLTGQGTSEQYFGPGTRLTVT.

The rearrangement links TRBV20-1 to TRBJ1-4, with D maybe TRBD1 (6 bases). The CDR3 runs to 14 residues. Germline CDR1 and CDR2: DFQATT and SNEGSKA (reference sequence). The V end lost 5 bases, the J end lost 7 bases, and 17 bases lay between the germline ends. The CDR3 DNA is TGCAGTGCTCCTATAGGGGGGGCGAGTGAAAAACTGTTTTTT. Protein: CSAPIGGASEKLFF.

This clonotype has a count of ten or more. The rearrangement uses TRBV6-5 and TRBJ2-5; D unresolved. The CDR3 extends over 13 amino acids. Germline V gene lookup returns CDR1 MNHEY and CDR2 SVGAGI. Trimming removed 5 bases from V and 1 base from J, with 8 bases in between. CDR3 coding DNA: TGTGCCAGCAGTCGAAGTATCCAAGAGACCCAGTACTTC. Amino acids: CASSRSIQETQYF.